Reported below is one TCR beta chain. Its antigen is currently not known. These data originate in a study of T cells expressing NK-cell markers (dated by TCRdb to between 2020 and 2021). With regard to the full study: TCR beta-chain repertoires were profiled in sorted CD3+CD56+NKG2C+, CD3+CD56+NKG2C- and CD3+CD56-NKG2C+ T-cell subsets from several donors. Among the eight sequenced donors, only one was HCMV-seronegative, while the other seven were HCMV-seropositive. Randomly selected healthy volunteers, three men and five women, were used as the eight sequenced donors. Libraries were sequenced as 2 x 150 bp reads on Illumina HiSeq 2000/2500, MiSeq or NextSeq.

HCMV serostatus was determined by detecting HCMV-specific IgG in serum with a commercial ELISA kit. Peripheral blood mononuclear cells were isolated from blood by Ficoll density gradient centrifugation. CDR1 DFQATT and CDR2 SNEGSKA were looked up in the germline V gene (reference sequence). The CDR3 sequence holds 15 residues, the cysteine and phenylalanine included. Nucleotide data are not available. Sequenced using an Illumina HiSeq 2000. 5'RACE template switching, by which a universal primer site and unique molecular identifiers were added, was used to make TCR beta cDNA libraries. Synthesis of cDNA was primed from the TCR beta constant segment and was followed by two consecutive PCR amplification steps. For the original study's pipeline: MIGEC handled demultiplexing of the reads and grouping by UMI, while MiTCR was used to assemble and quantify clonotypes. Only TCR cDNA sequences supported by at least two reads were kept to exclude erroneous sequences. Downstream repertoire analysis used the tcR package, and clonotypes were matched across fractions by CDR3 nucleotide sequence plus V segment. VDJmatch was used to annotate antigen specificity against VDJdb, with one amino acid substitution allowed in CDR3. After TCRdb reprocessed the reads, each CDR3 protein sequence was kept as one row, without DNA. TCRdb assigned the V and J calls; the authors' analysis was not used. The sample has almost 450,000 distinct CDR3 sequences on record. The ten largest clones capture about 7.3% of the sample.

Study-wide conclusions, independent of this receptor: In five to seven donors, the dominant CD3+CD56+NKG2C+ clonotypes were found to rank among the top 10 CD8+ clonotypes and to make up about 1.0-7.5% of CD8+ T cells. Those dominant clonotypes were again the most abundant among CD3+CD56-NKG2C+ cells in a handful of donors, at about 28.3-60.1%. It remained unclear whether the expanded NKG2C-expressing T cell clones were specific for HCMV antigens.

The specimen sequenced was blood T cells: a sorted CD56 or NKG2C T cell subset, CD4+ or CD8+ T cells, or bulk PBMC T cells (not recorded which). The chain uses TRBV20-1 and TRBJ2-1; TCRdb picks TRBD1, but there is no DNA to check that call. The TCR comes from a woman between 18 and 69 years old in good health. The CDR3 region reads CSAPRDVLSYNEQFF.